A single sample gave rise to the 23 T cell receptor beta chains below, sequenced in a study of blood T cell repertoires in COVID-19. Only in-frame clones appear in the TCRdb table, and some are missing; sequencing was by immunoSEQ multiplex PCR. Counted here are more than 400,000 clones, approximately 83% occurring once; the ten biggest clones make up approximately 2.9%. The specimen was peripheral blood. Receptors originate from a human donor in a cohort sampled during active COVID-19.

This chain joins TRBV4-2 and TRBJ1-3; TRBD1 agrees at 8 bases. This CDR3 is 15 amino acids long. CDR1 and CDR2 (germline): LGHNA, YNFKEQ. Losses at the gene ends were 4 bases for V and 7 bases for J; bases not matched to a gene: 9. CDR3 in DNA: TGTGCCAGCAGCCCGAGACAGGGGATTCTGAACACCATATATTTT. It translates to CASSPRQGILNTIYF.

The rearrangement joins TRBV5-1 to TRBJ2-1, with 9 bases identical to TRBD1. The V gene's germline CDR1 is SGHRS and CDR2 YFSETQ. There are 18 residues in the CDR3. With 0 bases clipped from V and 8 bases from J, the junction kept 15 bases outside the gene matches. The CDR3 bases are TGCGCCAGCAGCTTGGGAAATCTCTTAGGGACAGGGAGGGATGAGCAGTTCTTC. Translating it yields CASSLGNLLGTGRDEQFF.

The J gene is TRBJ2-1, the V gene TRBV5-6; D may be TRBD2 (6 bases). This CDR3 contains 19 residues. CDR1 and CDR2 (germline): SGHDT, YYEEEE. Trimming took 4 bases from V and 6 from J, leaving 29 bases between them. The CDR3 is CASSPPRGGRRGRVNEQFF. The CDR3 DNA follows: TGTGCCAGCAGCCCCCCACGGGGAGGACGAAGAGGAAGAGTCAATGAGCAGTTCTTC.

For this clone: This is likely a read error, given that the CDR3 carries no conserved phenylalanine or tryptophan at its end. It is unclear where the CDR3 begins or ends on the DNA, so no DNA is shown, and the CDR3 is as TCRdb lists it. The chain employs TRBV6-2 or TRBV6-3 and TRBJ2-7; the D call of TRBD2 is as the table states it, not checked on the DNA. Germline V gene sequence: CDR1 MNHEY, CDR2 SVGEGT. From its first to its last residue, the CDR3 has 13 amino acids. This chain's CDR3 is CASSVNYSIRLHL.

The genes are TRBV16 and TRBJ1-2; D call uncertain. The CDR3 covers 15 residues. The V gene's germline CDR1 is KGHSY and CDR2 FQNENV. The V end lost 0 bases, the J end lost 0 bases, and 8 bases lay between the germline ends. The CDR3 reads CASSQSVVTNYGYTF. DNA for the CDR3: TGTGCCAGCAGCCAATCGGTAGTTACTAACTATGGCTACACCTTC.

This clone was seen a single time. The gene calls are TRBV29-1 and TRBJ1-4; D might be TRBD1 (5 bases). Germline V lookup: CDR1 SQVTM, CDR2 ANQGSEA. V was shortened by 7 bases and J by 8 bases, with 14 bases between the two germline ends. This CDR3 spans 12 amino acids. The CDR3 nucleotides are TGCAGCGCTCGAGCCCCAGGGGAAAAACTGTTTTTT. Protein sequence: CSARAPGEKLFF.

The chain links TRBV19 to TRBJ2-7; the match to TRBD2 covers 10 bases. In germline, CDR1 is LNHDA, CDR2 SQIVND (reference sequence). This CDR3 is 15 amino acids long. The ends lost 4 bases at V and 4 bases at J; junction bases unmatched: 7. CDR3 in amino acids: CASSNLAGGRYEQYF. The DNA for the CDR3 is TGTGCCAGTAGTAATTTAGCGGGAGGAAGATACGAGCAGTACTTC.

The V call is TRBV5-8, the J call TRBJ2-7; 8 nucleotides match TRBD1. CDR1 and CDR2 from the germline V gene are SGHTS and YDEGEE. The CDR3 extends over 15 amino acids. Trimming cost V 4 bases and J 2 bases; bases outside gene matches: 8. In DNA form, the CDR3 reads TGTGCCAGCAGCCCCTGGAAGGGACAGGCCTACGAGCAGTACTTC. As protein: CASSPWKGQAYEQYF.

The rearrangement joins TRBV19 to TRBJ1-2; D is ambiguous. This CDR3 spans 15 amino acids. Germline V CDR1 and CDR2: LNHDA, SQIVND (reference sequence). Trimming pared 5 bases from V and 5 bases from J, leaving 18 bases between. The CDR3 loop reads CASSVNPTPPYGYTF. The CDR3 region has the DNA TGTGCCAGTAGTGTGAACCCGACACCGCCATATGGCTACACCTTC.

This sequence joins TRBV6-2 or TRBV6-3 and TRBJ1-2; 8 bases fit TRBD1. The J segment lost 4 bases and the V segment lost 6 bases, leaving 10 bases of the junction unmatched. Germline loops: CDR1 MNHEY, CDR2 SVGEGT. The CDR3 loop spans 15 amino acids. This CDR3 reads CASSNQGASGYGYTF. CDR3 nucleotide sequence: TGTGCCAGCAGCAATCAGGGGGCAAGTGGCTATGGCTACACCTTC.

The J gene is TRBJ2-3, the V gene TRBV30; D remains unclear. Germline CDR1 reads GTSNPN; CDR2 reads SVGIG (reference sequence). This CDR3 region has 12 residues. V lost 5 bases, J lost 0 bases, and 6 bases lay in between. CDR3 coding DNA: TGTGCCTGGGGTTCTAGCACAGATACGCAGTATTTT. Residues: CAWGSSTDTQYF.

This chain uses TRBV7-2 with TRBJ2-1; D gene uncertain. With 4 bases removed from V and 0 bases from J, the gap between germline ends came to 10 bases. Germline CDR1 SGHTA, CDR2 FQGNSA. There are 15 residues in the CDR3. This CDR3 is CASSSYASSYNEQFF. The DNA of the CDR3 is TGTGCCAGCAGCTCCTACGCAAGCTCCTACAATGAGCAGTTCTTC.

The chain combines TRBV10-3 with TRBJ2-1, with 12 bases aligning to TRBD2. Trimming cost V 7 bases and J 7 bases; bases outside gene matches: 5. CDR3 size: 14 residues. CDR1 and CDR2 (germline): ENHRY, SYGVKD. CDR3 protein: CAINRLAGDNEQFF. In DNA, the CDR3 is TGTGCCATCAATCGACTAGCGGGAGATAATGAGCAGTTCTTC.

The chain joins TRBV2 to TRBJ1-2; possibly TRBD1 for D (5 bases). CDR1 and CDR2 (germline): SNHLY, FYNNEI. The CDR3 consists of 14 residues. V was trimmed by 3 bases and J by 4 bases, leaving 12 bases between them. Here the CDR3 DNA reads TGTGCCAGCAGTGATTACAGGTTCTTCTATGGCTACACCTTC. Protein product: CASSDYRFFYGYTF.

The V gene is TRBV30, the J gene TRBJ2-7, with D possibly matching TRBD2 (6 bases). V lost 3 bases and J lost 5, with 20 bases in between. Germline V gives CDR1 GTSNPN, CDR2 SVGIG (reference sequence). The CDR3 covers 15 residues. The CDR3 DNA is TGTGCCTGGAGCCCCAGGAGGGGAGGATGGGACGAGCAGTACTTC. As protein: CAWSPRRGGWDEQYF.

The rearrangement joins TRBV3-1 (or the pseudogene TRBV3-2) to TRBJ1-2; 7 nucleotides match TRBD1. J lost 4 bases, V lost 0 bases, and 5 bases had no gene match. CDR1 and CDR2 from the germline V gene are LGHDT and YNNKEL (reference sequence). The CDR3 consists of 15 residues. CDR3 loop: CASSQDRGRVYGYTF. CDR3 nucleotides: TGTGCCAGCAGCCAAGATAGGGGGCGCGTCTATGGCTACACCTTC.

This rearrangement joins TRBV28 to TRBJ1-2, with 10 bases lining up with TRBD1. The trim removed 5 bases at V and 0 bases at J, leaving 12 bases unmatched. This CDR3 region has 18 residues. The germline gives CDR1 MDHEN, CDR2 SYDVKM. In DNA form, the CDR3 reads TGTGCCAGCAGTCTGCTAATGGGACAGGGGATATCTAACTATGGCTACACCTTC. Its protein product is CASSLLMGQGISNYGYTF.

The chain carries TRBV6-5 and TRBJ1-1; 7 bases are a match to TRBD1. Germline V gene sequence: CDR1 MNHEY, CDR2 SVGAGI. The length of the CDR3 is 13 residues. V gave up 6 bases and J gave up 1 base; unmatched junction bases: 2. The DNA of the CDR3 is TGTGCCAGCAGAGACAGGGCGAACACTGAAGCTTTCTTT. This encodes CASRDRANTEAFF.

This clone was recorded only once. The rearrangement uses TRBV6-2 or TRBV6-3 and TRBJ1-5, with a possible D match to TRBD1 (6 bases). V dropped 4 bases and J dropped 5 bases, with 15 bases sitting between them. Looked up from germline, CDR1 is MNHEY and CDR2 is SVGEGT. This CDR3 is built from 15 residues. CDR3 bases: TGTGCCAGCAGTTCCACAGGGTTTGATTATCAGCCCCAGCATTTT. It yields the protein CASSSTGFDYQPQHF.

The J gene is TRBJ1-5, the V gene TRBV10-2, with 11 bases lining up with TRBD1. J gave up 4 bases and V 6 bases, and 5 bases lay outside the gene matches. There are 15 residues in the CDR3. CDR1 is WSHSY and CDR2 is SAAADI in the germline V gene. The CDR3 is CASSWTGGRNQPQHF. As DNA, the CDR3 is TGCGCCAGCAGCTGGACAGGGGGCCGAAATCAGCCCCAGCATTTT.

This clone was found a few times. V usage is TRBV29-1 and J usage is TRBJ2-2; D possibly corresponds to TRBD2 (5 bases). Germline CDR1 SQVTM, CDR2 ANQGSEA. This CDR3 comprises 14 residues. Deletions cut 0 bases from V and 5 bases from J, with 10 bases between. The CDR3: CSVEEPRGTGELFF. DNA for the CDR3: TGCAGCGTTGAAGAACCCAGAGGGACCGGGGAGCTGTTTTTT.

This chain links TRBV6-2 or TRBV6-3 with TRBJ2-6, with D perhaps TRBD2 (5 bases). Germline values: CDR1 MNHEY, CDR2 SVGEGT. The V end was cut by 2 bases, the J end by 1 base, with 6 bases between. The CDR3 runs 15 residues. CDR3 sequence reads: CASSYRRSGANVLTF. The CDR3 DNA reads TGTGCCAGCAGTTACCGGAGGTCTGGGGCCAACGTCCTGACTTTC.

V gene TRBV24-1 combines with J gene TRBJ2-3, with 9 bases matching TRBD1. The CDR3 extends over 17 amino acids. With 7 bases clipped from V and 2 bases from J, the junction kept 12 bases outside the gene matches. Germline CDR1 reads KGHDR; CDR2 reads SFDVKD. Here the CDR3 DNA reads TGTGCCACCAGGCCCGCACCGGGACAGGGCTCCACAGATACGCAGTATTTT. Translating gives CATRPAPGQGSTDTQYF.